This T cell receptor beta chain was obtained from a study of OX40 agonist ivuxolimab in advanced cancers. Per the germline V gene, CDR1 is WSHSY and CDR2 is SAAADI. Trimming removed 4 bases from V and 7 bases from J, with 8 bases in between. The CDR3 consists of 13 residues. Only in-frame clones appear in the TCRdb table, and some are missing; sequencing was by immunoSEQ multiplex PCR. Here the sample spans about 66,000 clones, 85% being singletons. This clonotype originated in an adult with an advanced solid tumor such as melanoma, head and neck, liver or kidney cancer. Sequences were derived from CD4+ or CD8+ T cells sorted from blood, sampled in a trial of the OX40 agonist ivuxolimab. This chain uses TRBV10-2 with TRBJ1-6, with no clear D. The CDR3 nucleotides read TGCGCCAGCAGTGGGACCGGGAATTCACCCCTCCACTTT. Amino acids: CASSGTGNSPLHF.